These 31 T cell receptor beta chains were all obtained from the same sample, sequenced in a study of Ad26.COV2.S vaccination and SARS-CoV-2 variants. Noted treatment: 15 to 20 received Ad26.COV2.S at low or high dose, single or two shots; about 5 received placebo; per-sample allocation not given. Collection of samples fell on day 63 after the first vaccine or placebo injection. Profiled with immunoSEQ multiplex PCR; TCRdb holds only in-frame clones, not every one. Of 200,000 to 300,000 clones listed, approximately 88% were seen once; the top ten hold about 10%. Sequencing was performed on peripheral blood, taken in a trial of Ad26.COV2.S vaccine versus placebo. The receptors originated from a person between 18 and 65 years old who received the Ad26.COV2.S COVID-19 vaccine or a placebo.

The gene calls are TRBV6-5 and TRBJ1-2; D is ambiguous. The CDR3 contains 14 residues. V lost 0 bases to trimming and J lost 6 bases, with 11 bases between them. CDR1 is MNHEY and CDR2 is SVGAGI in the germline V gene. This CDR3 is CASSYSRPADGYTF. CDR3 DNA: TGTGCCAGCAGTTACTCCAGGCCTGCCGATGGCTACACCTTC.

The rearrangement links TRBV20-1 to TRBJ2-7, with D tentatively TRBD2 (6 bases). The CDR3 runs to 13 residues. V dropped 3 bases and J dropped 5 bases, with 14 bases sitting between them. The germline V gene has CDR1 DFQATT and CDR2 SNEGSKA (reference sequence). The CDR3 region is CSASHLGGDEQYF. The CDR3 coding sequence is TGCAGTGCTAGTCACCTAGGAGGGGACGAGCAGTACTTC.

The gene calls are TRBV4-3 and TRBJ2-4; 11 nucleotides align to TRBD2. The J call may be in error: the DNA end matches TRBJ2-5 better. CDR1 and CDR2 (germline): LGHNA, YSLEER. The CDR3 is made up of 17 amino acids. CDR3 in amino acids: CASSQEGPVLAGGTQYF. CDR3 DNA sequence: TGCGCCAGCAGCCAAGAGGGCCCCGTCCTAGCGGGGGGGACCCAGTACTTC.

The chain combines TRBV28 with TRBJ2-5; 13 bases agree with TRBD2. Trimming removed 5 bases from V and 3 bases from J; junction bases left unmatched: 12. Germline lookup yields CDR1 MDHEN and CDR2 SYDVKM. The CDR3 consists of 18 residues. The CDR3 bases are TGTGCCAGCAGTCCACTCCTGACTAGCGGGGGGACGGAAGAGACCCAGTACTTC. Protein product: CASSPLLTSGGTEETQYF.

The chain joins TRBV5-1 to TRBJ1-3; unclear D gene. The germline gives CDR1 SGHRS, CDR2 YFSETQ. The ends were cut back, 4 bases at V and 2 bases at J, with 13 bases in the middle. CDR3 size: 15 residues. CDR3 protein: CASSPSGGAGNTIYF. The CDR3 DNA sequence: TGCGCCAGCAGCCCCTCAGGTGGGGCTGGAAACACCATATATTTT.

The chain is built from TRBV27 and TRBJ1-5, with 7 nucleotides matching TRBD1. CDR1 is MNHEY and CDR2 is SMNVEV in the germline V gene (reference sequence). This CDR3 has 15 amino acids. The J segment lost 0 bases and the V segment lost 4 bases, leaving 3 bases of the junction unmatched. CDR3: CASSSPGGSNQPQHF. For the CDR3, the DNA is TGTGCCAGCAGTTCTCCAGGGGGTAGCAATCAGCCCCAGCATTTT.

The J gene is TRBJ1-6, the V gene TRBV6-6, with unresolved D. The V end was cut by 4 bases, the J end by 0 bases, with 7 bases between. This CDR3 is built from 15 residues. CDR1 MNHNY and CDR2 SVGAGI come from the germline V gene (reference sequence). The CDR3 protein is CASSSLGSYNSPLHF. CDR3 bases: TGTGCCAGCAGTTCTCTGGGCTCCTATAATTCACCCCTCCACTTT.

The rearrangement uses TRBV28 and TRBJ1-6; D not resolved. CDR3 length: 16 amino acids. Trimming stripped 5 bases from V and 2 bases from J, with 13 bases between. Per germline, CDR1 MDHEN and CDR2 SYDVKM. CDR3 DNA: TGTGCCAGCAGTGGTTGGGTCACAGCCTATAATTCACCCCTCCACTTT. Protein product: CASSGWVTAYNSPLHF.

V usage is TRBV6-2 or TRBV6-3 and J usage is TRBJ1-2; D gene ambiguous. Germline CDR1 and CDR2: MNHEY and SVGEGT. V was clipped by 4 bases and J by 8 bases, with 14 bases between them. The CDR3 has 13 amino acids. The CDR3 region is CASSWRPAGGYTF. The CDR3 nucleotides read TGTGCCAGCAGTTGGAGGCCCGCGGGCGGCTACACCTTC.

The chain combines TRBV5-1 with TRBJ2-1, with TRBD1 matching over 9 bases. The V gene end was trimmed by 4 bases and the J gene end by 3 bases; junction bases not matched to a gene: 5. Per the germline V gene, CDR1 is SGHRS and CDR2 is YFSETQ. The CDR3 consists of 15 residues. This CDR3 is CASSETGGNYNEQFF. The DNA for the CDR3 is TGCGCCAGCAGCGAGACAGGGGGAAACTACAATGAGCAGTTCTTC.

This clone appeared a few times. V is TRBV18 and J is TRBJ2-1; D ambiguous. Germline lookup yields CDR1 KGHSH and CDR2 LQKENI. V lost 2 bases, J lost 3 bases, and 11 bases lay in between. This CDR3 spans 15 amino acids. CDR3 protein: CASSPLGTSYNEQFF. The CDR3 nucleotides read TGTGCCAGCTCACCATTAGGAACAAGCTACAATGAGCAGTTCTTC. Drawing the rest from reference TRBV18 and TRBJ2-1, the complete variable domain is NAGVMQNPRHLVRRRGQEARLRCSPMKGHSHVYWYRQLPEEGLKFMVYLQKENIIDESGMPKERFSAEFPKEGPSILRIQQVVRGDSAAYFCASSPLGTSYNEQFFGPGTRLTVL.

V usage is TRBV29-1 and J usage is TRBJ2-5, with D hard to call. Deletions cut 7 bases from V and 5 bases from J, with 17 bases between. Germline V gene data show CDR1 as SQVTM and CDR2 as ANQGSEA. There are 13 residues in the CDR3. The CDR3 loop is CSATKGAGETQYF. The CDR3 DNA is TGCAGCGCTACAAAGGGCGCCGGGGAGACCCAGTACTTC.

This clone was observed a few times. The V call is TRBV27, the J call TRBJ2-1; D is undetermined. This CDR3 has 15 amino acids. Deletions cut 1 base from V and 5 bases from J, with 12 bases between. CDR1 is MNHEY, CDR2 SMNVEV, per germline (reference sequence). The CDR3 is CASSLWGEAHNEQFF. The CDR3 DNA reads TGTGCCAGCAGTTTATGGGGTGAAGCACACAATGAGCAGTTCTTC.

This rearrangement joins TRBV18 to TRBJ2-1, with 7 bases that match TRBD2. Germline V CDR1 and CDR2: KGHSH, LQKENI. The CDR3 consists of 15 residues. V was clipped by 2 bases and J by 3 bases; unmatched bases: 4. This chain's CDR3 is CASSPTGTNYNEQFF. Written as DNA, the CDR3 is TGTGCCAGCTCACCAACCGGGACTAACTACAATGAGCAGTTCTTC.

This clone has a single count. The rearrangement joins TRBV30 to TRBJ2-3; 13 bases are shared with TRBD2. Trimming at V came to 1 base and at J to 7 bases, leaving 8 bases not matched to a gene. The CDR3 totals 16 residues. Germline V gives CDR1 GTSNPN, CDR2 SVGIG (reference sequence). The CDR3 bases are TGTGCCTGGAGTGCCCGGACTAGCGGGAGTCGTAATACGCAGTATTTT. Residues: CAWSARTSGSRNTQYF.

The chain carries TRBV5-3 and TRBJ2-7; no clear D gene. TRBV5-3 is assigned to the ORF class and has an uncertain function. CDR3 size: 15 residues. V was clipped by 5 bases and J by 0 bases, with 15 bases between them. The DNA for the CDR3 is TGTGCCAGAAGACACTGGCCTAGGAGCTCCTACGAGCAGTACTTC. Residues: CARRHWPRSSYEQYF.

This sequence joins TRBV14 and TRBJ2-2; weak D call: TRBD2 (6 bases). CDR1 and CDR2 (germline): SGHDN, FVKESK. V was trimmed by 5 bases and J by 6 bases, leaving 19 bases between them. This CDR3 comprises 16 residues. The CDR3 region is CASSERTNPSAGELFF. The CDR3 nucleotides are TGTGCCAGCAGCGAACGGACTAACCCTTCGGCCGGGGAGCTGTTTTTT.

V is TRBV11-3 and J is TRBJ2-3; 8 nucleotides line up with TRBD2. Germline CDR1 and CDR2: SGHNT and YENEEA. With V trimmed by 5 bases and J by 1 base, 2 bases remained unmatched. CDR3 size: 14 residues. The CDR3: CASSTRGGTDTQYF. CDR3 DNA sequence: TGTGCCAGCAGCACGCGGGGGGGCACAGATACGCAGTATTTT.

The chain uses TRBV4-3 and TRBJ2-1, with 10 bases aligning to TRBD1. CDR3 size: 15 residues. Germline CDR1 LGHNA, CDR2 YSLEER. V was clipped by 0 bases and J by 11 bases; unmatched bases: 7. The CDR3 loop is CASSQEDRGTLQQFF. In DNA, the CDR3 is TGCGCCAGCAGCCAAGAGGACAGGGGGACTCTACAGCAGTTCTTC.

V gene TRBV7-9 combines with J gene TRBJ2-3; no clear D. Trimming took off 5 bases at V and 0 bases at J, with 18 bases between the two ends. This CDR3 contains 17 residues. CDR1 is SEHNR and CDR2 is FQNEAQ in the germline V gene (reference sequence). CDR3 sequence reads: CASSEAPSGGSTDTQYF. The CDR3 DNA reads TGTGCCAGCAGCGAAGCCCCCTCGGGCGGTAGCACAGATACGCAGTATTTT.

The chain has TRBV6-2 or TRBV6-3 and TRBJ1-1; 10 positions agree with TRBD1. The CDR3 has 14 residues. The germline V gene has CDR1 MNHEY and CDR2 SVGEGT. Unmatched junction bases numbered 4, after V lost 5 bases and J lost 4 bases. CDR3 protein: CASSLGQGFTEAFF. As DNA, the CDR3 is TGTGCCAGCAGTCTGGGACAGGGGTTCACTGAAGCTTTCTTT.

This sequence joins TRBV18 and TRBJ2-2; D remains unclear. Trimming shortened V by 2 bases and J by 1 base, and 11 bases separated the two germline ends. CDR1 KGHSH and CDR2 LQKENI come from the germline V gene. The CDR3 is made up of 16 amino acids. The CDR3 is CASSPIPAQNTGELFF. The DNA of the CDR3 is TGTGCCAGCTCACCAATCCCAGCCCAGAACACCGGGGAGCTGTTTTTT.

The V gene is TRBV5-1, the J gene TRBJ2-1; 9 nucleotides line up with TRBD2. V trimming: 1 base; J trimming: 1 base; junction bases outside the gene matches: 12. Germline CDR1 and CDR2: SGHRS and YFSETQ. The CDR3 extends over 19 amino acids. DNA for the CDR3: TGCGCCAGCAGCTTGATGGGCGGGAGGGCCCTCGTTTCCTACAATGAGCAGTTCTTC. It translates to CASSLMGGRALVSYNEQFF.

The V and J genes are TRBV5-1 and TRBJ2-2; D is possibly TRBD2 (5 bases). Trimming removed 1 base at V and 2 bases at J, with 18 bases between. The CDR3 extends over 18 amino acids. Germline lookup yields CDR1 SGHRS and CDR2 YFSETQ. The CDR3 region has the DNA TGCGCCAGCAGCTTGAATTATGGTACAGAGGGAAACACCGGGGAGCTGTTTTTT. Translating it yields CASSLNYGTEGNTGELFF.

V and J are TRBV7-2 and TRBJ2-5; TRBD1 might be the D (5 bases). Looked up from germline, CDR1 is SGHTA and CDR2 is FQGNSA. The CDR3 spans 13 residues. The ends were cut back, 8 bases at V and 4 bases at J, with 14 bases in the middle. The chain's CDR3 is CASQGQGPETQYF. Written as DNA, the CDR3 is TGTGCCAGCCAAGGGCAGGGTCCAGAGACCCAGTACTTC.

Here the CDR3 DNA reads TGTGCCAGCCGCCGGAGGGTGGCAGATACGCAGTATTTT. As protein: CASRRRVADTQYF. The chain links TRBV2 to TRBJ2-3; possibly TRBD2 for D (6 bases). CDR3 length equals 13 residues. The germline V gene encodes CDR1 SNHLY and CDR2 FYNNEI. V was trimmed by 8 bases and J by 4 bases, leaving 13 bases between them.

This clone showed up many times. The V and J genes are TRBV30 and TRBJ1-1; D is undetermined. The CDR3 is 14 residues long. Germline V lookup: CDR1 GTSNPN, CDR2 SVGIG (reference sequence). The germline V and J ends were trimmed by 2 bases and 1 base, with 11 bases remaining between them. In nucleotides, the CDR3 is TGTGCCTGGAGTCCGGGGATCCAGAACACTGAAGCTTTCTTT. Translating it yields CAWSPGIQNTEAFF.

The chain joins TRBV5-4 to TRBJ1-6, with a possible D match to TRBD1 (5 bases). This CDR3 is built from 13 residues. Between the trimmed V and J ends, which lost 4 bases and 9 bases, there was a span of 11 bases. CDR1 is SGHNT and CDR2 is YYREEE in the germline V gene (reference sequence). The CDR3 is CASSRDRISPLHF. The CDR3 bases are TGTGCCAGCAGCCGTGACAGAATTTCACCCCTCCACTTT.

The V and J genes are TRBV9 and TRBJ2-3, with D possibly TRBD2 on 6 matching bases. The CDR3 is 13 residues long. V dropped 2 bases and J dropped 5 bases, with 9 bases sitting between them. Germline-derived CDR1 and CDR2 are SGDLS and YYNGEE. The CDR3 sequence: CASSVGGRDTQYF. In nucleotides, the CDR3 is TGTGCCAGCAGCGTGGGGGGTAGAGATACGCAGTATTTT.

V is TRBV6-2 or TRBV6-3 and J is TRBJ2-1; 10 bases map to TRBD2. The V gene end was trimmed by 0 bases and the J gene end by 4 bases; junction bases not matched to a gene: 3. The germline V gene encodes CDR1 MNHEY and CDR2 SVGEGT. The CDR3 has 16 amino acids. The CDR3 nucleotides read TGTGCCAGCAGTTACTCCCGGACTAGCGGATACAATGAGCAGTTCTTC. Translating gives CASSYSRTSGYNEQFF.

CDR3 amino acids: CASSRTGNVAYEQYF. The CDR3 DNA reads as TGTGCCAGCAGCCGAACAGGGAACGTCGCCTACGAGCAGTACTTC. V and J are TRBV5-8 and TRBJ2-7; D is perhaps TRBD1 (6 bases). V was clipped by 4 bases and J by 2 bases, with 16 bases between them. The CDR3 covers 15 residues. In germline, CDR1 is SGHTS, CDR2 YDEGEE.